This T cell receptor (beta chain) was identified during a study of CD8 T cells in Susac syndrome. Peripheral blood CD8+ and CD4+ T cells were profiled by TCR beta sequencing. Healthy donors acted as controls, with matching for age and sex. TEMRA cells were enriched by FACS, and CD4+ and CD8+ T cells were negatively isolated. The CDR3 has 11 residues. V was cut by 4 bases and J by 6 bases, with 5 bases left in between. It was with random hexamers that roughly 0.5 to 1 ug RNA was reverse transcribed. The CDR3 of TCR beta was amplified by immunoSEQ multiplex PCR across 54 Vbeta and 13 Jbeta. Via MiXCR, TCRdb re-called the immunoSEQ multiplex PCR reads, giving one row per CDR3 protein. The sample contains about 120,000 distinct CDR3 sequences, about 93% of which appear only once.

The specimen sequenced was CD4+ T cells from PBMCs. This clonotype was obtained from a human donor in good health. This sequence joins TRBV12-3 or TRBV12-4 and TRBJ2-3; no firm D call. The CDR3 spells CASSWGDTQYF. CDR3 in DNA: TGTGCCAGCAGTTGGGGTGATACGCAGTATTTT.